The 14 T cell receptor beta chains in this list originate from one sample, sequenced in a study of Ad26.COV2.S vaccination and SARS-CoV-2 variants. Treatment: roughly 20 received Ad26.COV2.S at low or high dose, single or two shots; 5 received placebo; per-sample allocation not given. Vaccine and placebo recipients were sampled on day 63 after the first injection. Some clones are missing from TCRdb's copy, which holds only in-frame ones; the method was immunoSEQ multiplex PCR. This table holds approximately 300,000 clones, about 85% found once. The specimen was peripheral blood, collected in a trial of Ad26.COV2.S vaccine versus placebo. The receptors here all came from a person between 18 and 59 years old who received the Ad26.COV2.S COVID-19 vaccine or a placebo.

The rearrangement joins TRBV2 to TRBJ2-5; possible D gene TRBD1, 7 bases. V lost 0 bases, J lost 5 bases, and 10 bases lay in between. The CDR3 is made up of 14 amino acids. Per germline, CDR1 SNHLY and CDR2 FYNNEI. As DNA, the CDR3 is TGTGCCAGCAGTGAAGCGACAGGGAGGGAGACCCAGTACTTC. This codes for CASSEATGRETQYF.

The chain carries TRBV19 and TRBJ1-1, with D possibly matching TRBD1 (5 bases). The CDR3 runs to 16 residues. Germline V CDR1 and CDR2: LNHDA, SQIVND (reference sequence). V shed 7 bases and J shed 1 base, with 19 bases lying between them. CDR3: CASTPYRGRENTEAFF. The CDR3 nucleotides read TGTGCCAGTACCCCGTACCGGGGCAGAGAGAACACTGAAGCTTTCTTT. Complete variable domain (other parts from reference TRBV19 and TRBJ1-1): DGGITQSPKYLFRKEGQNVTLSCEQNLNHDAMYWYRQDPGQGLRLIYYSQIVNDFQKGDIAEGYSVSREKKESFPLTVTSAQKNPTAFYLCASTPYRGRENTEAFFGQGTRLTVV.

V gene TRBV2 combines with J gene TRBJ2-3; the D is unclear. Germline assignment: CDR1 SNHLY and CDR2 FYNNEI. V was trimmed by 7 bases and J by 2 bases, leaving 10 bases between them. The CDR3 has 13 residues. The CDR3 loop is CASNPPFTDTQYF. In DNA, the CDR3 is TGTGCCAGCAATCCACCTTTCACAGATACGCAGTATTTT.

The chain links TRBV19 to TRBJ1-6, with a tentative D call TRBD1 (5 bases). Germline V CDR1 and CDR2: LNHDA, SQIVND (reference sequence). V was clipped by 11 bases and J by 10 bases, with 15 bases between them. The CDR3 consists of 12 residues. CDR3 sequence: CAAGDRRSPLHF. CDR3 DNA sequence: TGTGCCGCCGGGGACCGCCGCTCACCCCTCCACTTT. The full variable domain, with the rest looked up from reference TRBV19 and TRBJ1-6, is DGGITQSPKYLFRKEGQNVTLSCEQNLNHDAMYWYRQDPGQGLRLIYYSQIVNDFQKGDIAEGYSVSREKKESFPLTVTSAQKNPTAFYLCAAGDRRSPLHFGNGTRLTVT.

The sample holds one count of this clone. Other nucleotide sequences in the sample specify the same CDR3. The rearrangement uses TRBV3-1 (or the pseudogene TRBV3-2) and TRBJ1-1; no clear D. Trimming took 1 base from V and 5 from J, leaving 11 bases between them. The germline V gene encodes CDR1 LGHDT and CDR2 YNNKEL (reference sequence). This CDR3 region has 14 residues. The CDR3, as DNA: TGTGCCAGCAGCCAAGTGCGAGGGTTGACTGAAGCTTTCTTT. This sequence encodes CASSQVRGLTEAFF.

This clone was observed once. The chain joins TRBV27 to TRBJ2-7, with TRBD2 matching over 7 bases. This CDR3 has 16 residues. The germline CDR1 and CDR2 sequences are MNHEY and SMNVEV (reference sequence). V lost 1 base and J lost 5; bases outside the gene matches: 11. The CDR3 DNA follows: TGTGCCAGCAGTTTATTGTCTGGGGCAGGGACTAACGAGCAGTACTTC. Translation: CASSLLSGAGTNEQYF.

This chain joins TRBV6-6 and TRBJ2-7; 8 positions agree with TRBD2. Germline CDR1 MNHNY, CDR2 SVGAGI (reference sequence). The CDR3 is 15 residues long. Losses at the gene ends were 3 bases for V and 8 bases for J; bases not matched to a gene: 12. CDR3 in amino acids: CASSYIAGRSIQQYF. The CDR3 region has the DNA TGTGCCAGCAGTTATATAGCGGGGCGGAGCATACAGCAGTACTTC.

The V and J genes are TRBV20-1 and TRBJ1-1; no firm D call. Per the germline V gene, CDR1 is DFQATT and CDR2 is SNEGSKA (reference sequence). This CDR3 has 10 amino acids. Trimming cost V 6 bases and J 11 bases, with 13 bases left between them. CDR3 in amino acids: CSANGGRAFF. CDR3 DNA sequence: TGCAGTGCCAACGGTGGGAGGGCTTTCTTT.

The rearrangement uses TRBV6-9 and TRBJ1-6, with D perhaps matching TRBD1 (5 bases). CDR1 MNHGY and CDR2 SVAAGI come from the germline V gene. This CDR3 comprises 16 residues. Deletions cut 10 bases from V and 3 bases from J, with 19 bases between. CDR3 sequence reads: CATRASPLVYNSPLHF. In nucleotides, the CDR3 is TGTGCCACCAGGGCCTCCCCACTAGTCTATAATTCACCCCTCCACTTT.

The chain's CDR3 is CASSLAGGFDQETQYF. In DNA, the CDR3 is TGTGCCAGCAGCTTAGCTGGGGGATTTGACCAAGAGACCCAGTACTTC. V and J are TRBV11-1 and TRBJ2-5; D is tentatively TRBD1 or TRBD2 (5 bases each). Germline values: CDR1 SGHAT, CDR2 FQDESV (reference sequence). The ends were cut back, 0 bases at V and 0 bases at J, with 11 bases in the middle. This CDR3 region has 16 residues. The full variable domain, with the rest looked up from reference TRBV11-1 and TRBJ2-5, is EAEVAQSPRYKITEKSQAVAFWCDPISGHATLYWYRQILGQGPELLVQFQDESVVDDSQLPKDRFSAERLKGVDSTLKIQPAELGDSAMYLCASSLAGGFDQETQYFGPGTRLLVL.

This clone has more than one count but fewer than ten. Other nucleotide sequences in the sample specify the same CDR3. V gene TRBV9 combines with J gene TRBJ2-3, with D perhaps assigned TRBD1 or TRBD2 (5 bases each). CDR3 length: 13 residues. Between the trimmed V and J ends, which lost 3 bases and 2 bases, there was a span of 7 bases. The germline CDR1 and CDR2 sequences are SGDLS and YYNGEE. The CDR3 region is CASSAGTTDTQYF. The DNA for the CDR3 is TGTGCCAGCAGCGCCGGGACCACAGATACGCAGTATTTT.

The DNA of the CDR3 is TGTGCCAGCAGCCCGGAGGTGGGGGGCTACACCTTC. Its translation: CASSPEVGGYTF. V usage is TRBV11-1 and J usage is TRBJ1-2; no definite D call. Trimming took off 5 bases at V and 8 bases at J, with 12 bases between the two ends. The CDR3 runs to 12 residues. CDR1 is SGHAT, CDR2 FQDESV, per germline (reference sequence).

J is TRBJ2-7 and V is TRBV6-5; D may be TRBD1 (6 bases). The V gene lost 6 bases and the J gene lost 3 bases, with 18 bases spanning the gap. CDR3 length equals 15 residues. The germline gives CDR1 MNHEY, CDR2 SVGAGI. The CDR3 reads CASRHLNLRGYEQYF. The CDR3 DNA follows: TGTGCCAGCAGACACCTAAACCTCAGGGGCTACGAGCAGTACTTC.

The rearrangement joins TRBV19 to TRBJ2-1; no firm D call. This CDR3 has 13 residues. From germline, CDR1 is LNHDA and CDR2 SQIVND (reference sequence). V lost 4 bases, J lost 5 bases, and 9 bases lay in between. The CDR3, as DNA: TGTGCCAGTAGTACGAGAAGGGACAATGAGCAGTTCTTC. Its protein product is CASSTRRDNEQFF.